What follows is one T cell receptor beta chain and its context. Clones were sequenced by immunoSEQ multiplex PCR, and TCRdb holds only the in-frame ones, with some missing. Counted here are around 2,100,000 clones, approximately 94% occurring once; the ten biggest clones make up approximately 1.2%. Naive CD8 populations comprised CD45RO-negative cells positively selected for CCR7, excluding terminally differentiated effector memory CD45RA+ cells. This entry belongs to a study of shared clonotypes between healthy human individuals. The clonotype was recovered from a man aged 18 to 29 in good health. Specimen: naive CD8+ T cells sorted from blood.

CDR3 sequence reads: CASSMGLHQPQHF. The CDR3 nucleotides read TGTGCCAGTAGTATGGGATTGCATCAGCCCCAGCATTTT. The chain links TRBV19 to TRBJ1-5, with D hard to call. The CDR3 contains 13 residues. Deletions cut 3 bases from V and 5 bases from J, with 8 bases between. Germline CDR1 and CDR2: LNHDA and SQIVND (reference sequence).